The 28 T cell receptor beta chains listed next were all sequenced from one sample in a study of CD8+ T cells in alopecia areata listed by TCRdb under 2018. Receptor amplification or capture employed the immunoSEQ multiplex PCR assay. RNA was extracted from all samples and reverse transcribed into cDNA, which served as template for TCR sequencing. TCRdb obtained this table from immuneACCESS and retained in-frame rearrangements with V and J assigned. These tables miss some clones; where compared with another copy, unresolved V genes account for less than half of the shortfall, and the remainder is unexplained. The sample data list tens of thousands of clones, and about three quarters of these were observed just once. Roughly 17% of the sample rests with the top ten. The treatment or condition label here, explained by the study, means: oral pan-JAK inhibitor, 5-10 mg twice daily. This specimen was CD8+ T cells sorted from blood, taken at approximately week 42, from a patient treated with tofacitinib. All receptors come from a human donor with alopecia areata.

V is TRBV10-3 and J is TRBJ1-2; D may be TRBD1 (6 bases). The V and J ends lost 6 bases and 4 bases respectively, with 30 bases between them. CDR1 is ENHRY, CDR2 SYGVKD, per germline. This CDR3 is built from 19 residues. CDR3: CAIRPTSDQQNIRGYGYTF. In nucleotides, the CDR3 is TGTGCCATCAGGCCTACCTCCGATCAACAGAACATCAGGGGCTATGGCTACACCTTC.

The CDR3, as DNA: TGTGCCAGTAGTATCGACCGCAATGAGCAGTTCTTC. This gives the protein CASSIDRNEQFF. The chain combines TRBV19 with TRBJ2-1; D remains ambiguous. This CDR3 has 12 residues. Germline CDR1 reads LNHDA; CDR2 reads SQIVND (reference sequence). V lost 3 bases to trimming and J lost 6 bases, with 6 bases between them. The full variable domain, completed using reference TRBV19 and TRBJ2-1, is DGGITQSPKYLFRKEGQNVTLSCEQNLNHDAMYWYRQDPGQGLRLIYYSQIVNDFQKGDIAEGYSVSREKKESFPLTVTSAQKNPTAFYLCASSIDRNEQFFGPGTRLTVL.

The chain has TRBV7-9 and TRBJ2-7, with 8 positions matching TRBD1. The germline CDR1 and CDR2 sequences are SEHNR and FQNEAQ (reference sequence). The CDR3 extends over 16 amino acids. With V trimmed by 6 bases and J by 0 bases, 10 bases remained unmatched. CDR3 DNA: TGTGCCAGCAGTCAAGTCCGGGACAGGTTCTCCTACGAGCAGTACTTC. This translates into CASSQVRDRFSYEQYF.

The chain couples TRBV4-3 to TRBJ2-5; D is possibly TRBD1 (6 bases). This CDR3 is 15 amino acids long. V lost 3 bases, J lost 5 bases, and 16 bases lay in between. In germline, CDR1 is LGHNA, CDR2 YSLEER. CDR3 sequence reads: CASSQDGQQGETQYF. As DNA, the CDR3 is TGCGCCAGCAGCCAGGACGGACAGCAAGGGGAGACCCAGTACTTC.

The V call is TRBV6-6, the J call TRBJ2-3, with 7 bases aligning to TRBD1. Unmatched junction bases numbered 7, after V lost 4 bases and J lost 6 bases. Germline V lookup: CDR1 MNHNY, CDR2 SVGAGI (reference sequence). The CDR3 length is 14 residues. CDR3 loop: CASSLTGTQDTQYF. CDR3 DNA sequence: TGTGCCAGCAGTTTGACAGGGACACAGGATACGCAGTATTTT.

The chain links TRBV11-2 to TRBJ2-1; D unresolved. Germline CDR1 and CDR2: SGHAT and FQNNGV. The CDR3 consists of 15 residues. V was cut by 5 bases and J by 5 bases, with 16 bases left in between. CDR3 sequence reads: CASSRGSTINNEQFF. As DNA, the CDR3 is TGTGCCAGCAGCCGAGGCTCTACTATAAACAATGAGCAGTTCTTC.

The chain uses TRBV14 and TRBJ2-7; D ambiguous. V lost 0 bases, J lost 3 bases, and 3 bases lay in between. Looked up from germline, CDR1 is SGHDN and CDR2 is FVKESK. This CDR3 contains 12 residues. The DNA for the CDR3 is TGTGCCAGCAGCCAAGACAGCTACGAGCAGTACTTC. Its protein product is CASSQDSYEQYF.

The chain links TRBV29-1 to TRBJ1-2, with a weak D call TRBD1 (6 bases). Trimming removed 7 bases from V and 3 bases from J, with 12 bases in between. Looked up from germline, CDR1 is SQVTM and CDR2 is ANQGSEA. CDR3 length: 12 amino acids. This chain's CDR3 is CSALRQDYGYTF. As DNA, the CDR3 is TGCAGCGCCCTCAGACAGGACTATGGCTACACCTTC.

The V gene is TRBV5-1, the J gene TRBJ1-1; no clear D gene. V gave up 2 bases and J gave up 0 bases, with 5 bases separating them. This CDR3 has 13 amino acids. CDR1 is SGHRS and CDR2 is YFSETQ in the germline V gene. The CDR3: CASSFNLNTEAFF. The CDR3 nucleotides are TGCGCCAGCAGCTTTAACTTGAACACTGAAGCTTTCTTT.

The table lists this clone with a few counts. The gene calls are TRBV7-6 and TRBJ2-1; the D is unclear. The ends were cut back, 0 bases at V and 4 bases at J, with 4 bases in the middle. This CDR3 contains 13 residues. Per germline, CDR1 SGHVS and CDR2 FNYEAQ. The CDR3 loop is CASSLALYNEQFF. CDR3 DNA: TGTGCCAGCAGCTTAGCATTATACAATGAGCAGTTCTTC.

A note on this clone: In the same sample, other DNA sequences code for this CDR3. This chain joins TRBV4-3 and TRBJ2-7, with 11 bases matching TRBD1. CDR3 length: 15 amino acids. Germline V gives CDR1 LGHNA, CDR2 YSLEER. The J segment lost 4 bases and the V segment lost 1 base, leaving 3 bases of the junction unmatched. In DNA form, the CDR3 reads TGCGCCAGCAGCCAAGGGACAGGGGGCTCTTACGAGCAGTACTTC. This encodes CASSQGTGGSYEQYF.

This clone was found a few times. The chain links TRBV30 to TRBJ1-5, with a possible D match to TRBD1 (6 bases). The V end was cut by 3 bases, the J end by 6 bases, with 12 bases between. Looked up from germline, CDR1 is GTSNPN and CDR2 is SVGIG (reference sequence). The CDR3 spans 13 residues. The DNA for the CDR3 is TGTGCCTGGAGCCCTGGAGGGGGTCAGCCCCAGCATTTT. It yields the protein CAWSPGGGQPQHF.

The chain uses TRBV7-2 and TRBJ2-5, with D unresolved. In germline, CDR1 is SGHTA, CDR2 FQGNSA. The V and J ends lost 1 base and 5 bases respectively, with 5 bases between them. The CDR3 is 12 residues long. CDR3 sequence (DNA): TGTGCCAGCAGCTTAGACGGTGAGACCCAGTACTTC. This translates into CASSLDGETQYF.

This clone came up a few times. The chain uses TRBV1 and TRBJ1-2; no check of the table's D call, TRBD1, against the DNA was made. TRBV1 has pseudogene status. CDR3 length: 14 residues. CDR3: CTSSRQGTNYGYTF. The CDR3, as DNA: TGCACCAGCAGCCGACAGGGGACTAACTATGGCTACACCTTC.

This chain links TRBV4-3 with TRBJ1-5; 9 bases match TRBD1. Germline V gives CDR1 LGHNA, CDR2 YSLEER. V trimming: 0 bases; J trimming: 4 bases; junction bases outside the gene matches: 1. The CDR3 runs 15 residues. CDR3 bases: TGCGCCAGCAGCCAAGAACAGGGGGCGAATCAGCCCCAGCATTTT. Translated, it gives CASSQEQGANQPQHF.

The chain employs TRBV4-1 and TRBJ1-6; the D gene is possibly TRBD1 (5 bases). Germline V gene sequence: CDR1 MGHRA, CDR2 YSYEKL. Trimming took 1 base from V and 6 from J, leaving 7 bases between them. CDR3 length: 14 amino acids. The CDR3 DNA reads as TGCGCCAGCAGCCAAGGACAGCTTAATTCACCCCTCCACTTT. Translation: CASSQGQLNSPLHF.

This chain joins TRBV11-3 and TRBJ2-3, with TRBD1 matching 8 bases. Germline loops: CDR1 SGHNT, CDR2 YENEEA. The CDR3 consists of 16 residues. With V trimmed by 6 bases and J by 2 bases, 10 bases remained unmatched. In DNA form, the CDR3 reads TGTGCCAGCAGTGATCCTGGACAGGGAAACACAGATACGCAGTATTTT. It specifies CASSDPGQGNTDTQYF.

CDR3 protein: CASSYEPHETAEKLFF. The CDR3 bases are TGTGCCAGCAGTTATGAGCCCCACGAGACAGCTGAAAAACTGTTTTTT. V is TRBV6-9 and J is TRBJ1-4; tentatively, D is TRBD1 (5 bases). Trimming shortened V by 2 bases and J by 7 bases, and 17 bases separated the two germline ends. The CDR3 runs 16 residues. CDR1 is MNHGY and CDR2 is SVAAGI in the germline V gene.

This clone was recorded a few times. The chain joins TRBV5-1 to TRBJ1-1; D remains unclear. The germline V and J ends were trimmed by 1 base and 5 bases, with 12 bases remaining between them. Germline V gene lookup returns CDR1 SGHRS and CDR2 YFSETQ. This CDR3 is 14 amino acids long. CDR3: CASSLQEEETEAFF. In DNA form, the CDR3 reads TGCGCCAGCAGCTTGCAGGAGGAGGAAACTGAAGCTTTCTTT.

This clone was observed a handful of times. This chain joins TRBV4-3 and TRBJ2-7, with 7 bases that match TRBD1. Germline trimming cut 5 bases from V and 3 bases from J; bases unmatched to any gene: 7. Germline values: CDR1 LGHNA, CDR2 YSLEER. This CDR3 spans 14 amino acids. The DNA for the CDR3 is TGCGCCAGCAGCTCCCGGGACAGTAACTACGAGCAGTACTTC. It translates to CASSSRDSNYEQYF.

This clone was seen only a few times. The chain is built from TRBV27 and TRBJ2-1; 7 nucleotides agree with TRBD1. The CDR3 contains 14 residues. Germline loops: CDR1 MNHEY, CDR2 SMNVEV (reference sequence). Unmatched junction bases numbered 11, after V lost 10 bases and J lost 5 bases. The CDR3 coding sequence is TGTGCCACCTCCGACAGGGCGGACGACAATGAGCAGTTCTTC. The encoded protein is CATSDRADDNEQFF.

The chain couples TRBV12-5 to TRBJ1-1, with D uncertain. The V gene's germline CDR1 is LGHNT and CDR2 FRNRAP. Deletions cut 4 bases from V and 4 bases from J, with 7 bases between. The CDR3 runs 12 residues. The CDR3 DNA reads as TGTGCTAGTGGTTATGTGGGCACTGAAGCTTTCTTT. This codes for CASGYVGTEAFF.

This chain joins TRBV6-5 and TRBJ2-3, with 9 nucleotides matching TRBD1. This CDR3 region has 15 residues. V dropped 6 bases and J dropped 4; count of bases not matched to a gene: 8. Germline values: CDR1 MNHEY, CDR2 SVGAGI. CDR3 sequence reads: CASSDRDREADTQYF. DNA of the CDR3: TGTGCCAGCAGCGACCGGGACAGGGAGGCAGATACGCAGTATTTT.

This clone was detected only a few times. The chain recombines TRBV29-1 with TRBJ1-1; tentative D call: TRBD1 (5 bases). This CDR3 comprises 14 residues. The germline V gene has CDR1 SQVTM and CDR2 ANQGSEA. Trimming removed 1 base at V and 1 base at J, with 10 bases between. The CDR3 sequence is CSVEVAGGNTEAFF. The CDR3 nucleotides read TGCAGCGTTGAAGTCGCTGGGGGGAACACTGAAGCTTTCTTT.

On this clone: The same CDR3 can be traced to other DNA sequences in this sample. The CDR3 sequence: CSVGGGLYNEQFF. The DNA for the CDR3 is TGCAGCGTTGGAGGGGGGCTCTACAATGAGCAGTTCTTC. V and J are TRBV29-1 and TRBJ2-1, with D tentatively TRBD1 or TRBD2 (6 bases each). The CDR3 contains 13 residues. Germline V gene sequence: CDR1 SQVTM, CDR2 ANQGSEA. V lost 4 bases, J lost 3 bases, and 10 bases lay in between.

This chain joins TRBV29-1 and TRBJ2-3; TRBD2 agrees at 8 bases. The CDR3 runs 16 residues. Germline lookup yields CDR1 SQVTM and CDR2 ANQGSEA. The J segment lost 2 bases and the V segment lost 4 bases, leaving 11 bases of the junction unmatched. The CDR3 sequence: CSVGGFSGDITDTQYF. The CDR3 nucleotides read TGCAGCGTTGGGGGGTTTAGCGGGGACATCACAGATACGCAGTATTTT.

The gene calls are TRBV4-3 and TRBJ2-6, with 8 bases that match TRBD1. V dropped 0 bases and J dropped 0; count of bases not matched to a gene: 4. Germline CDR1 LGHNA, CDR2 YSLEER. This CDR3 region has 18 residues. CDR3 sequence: CASSQDGQGSSGANVLTF. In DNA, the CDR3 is TGCGCCAGCAGCCAAGATGGACAGGGCAGCTCTGGGGCCAACGTCCTGACTTTC.

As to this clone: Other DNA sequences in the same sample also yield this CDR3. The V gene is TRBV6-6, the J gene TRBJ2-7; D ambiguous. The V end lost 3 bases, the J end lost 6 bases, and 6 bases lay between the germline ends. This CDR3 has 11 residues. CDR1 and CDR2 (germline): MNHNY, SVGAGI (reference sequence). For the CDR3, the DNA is TGTGCCAGCAGTTATGGTCGCGAGCAGTACTTC. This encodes CASSYGREQYF.